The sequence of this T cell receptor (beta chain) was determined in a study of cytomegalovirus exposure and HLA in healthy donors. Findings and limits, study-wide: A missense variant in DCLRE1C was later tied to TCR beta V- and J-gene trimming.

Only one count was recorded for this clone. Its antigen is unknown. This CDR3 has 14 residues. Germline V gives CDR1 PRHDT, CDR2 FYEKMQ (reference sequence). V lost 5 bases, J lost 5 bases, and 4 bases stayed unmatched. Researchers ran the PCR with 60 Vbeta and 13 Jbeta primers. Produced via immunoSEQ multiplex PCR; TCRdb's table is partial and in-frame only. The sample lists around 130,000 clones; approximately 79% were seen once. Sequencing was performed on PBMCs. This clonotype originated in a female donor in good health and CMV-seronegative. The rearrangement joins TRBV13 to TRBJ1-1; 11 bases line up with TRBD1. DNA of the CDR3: TGTGCCAGCAGCCTCGGGACAGGGGGGACTGAAGCTTTCTTT. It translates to CASSLGTGGTEAFF.